The 27 T cell receptor beta chains presented below share a single source sample, sequenced in a study of blood T cell repertoires in COVID-19 (dated by TCRdb to the early 2020s). The method was the immunoSEQ multiplex PCR assay. The source is immuneACCESS, and TCRdb retained only in-frame sequences with V and J called. Part of the clones is not carried over; for the studies checked, unresolved V genes explain less than half of this, and the remainder is unexplained. Here the sample has around 200,000 clones; roughly 78% occur a single time. 2.5% to 3.5% of the sample lies in the top ten. The sample comprised peripheral blood. The receptors shown here come from an elderly woman with active or convalescent COVID-19.

The V and J genes are TRBV6-1 and TRBJ1-6; D gene ambiguous. The CDR3 is 18 amino acids. The ends were cut back, 2 bases at V and 0 bases at J, with 14 bases in the middle. Germline V gives CDR1 MNHNS, CDR2 SASEGT. CDR3 nucleotide sequence: TGTGCCAGCAGTGAATATTTAATGAGGAGCTCCTATAATTCACCCCTCCACTTT. Translation gives CASSEYLMRSSYNSPLHF.

The V and J genes are TRBV19 and TRBJ2-3, with 11 bases that match TRBD1. The germline V gene has CDR1 LNHDA and CDR2 SQIVND (reference sequence). The CDR3 consists of 18 residues. After removal of 2 bases from V and 4 bases from J, the junction contained 11 bases not matched to a gene. The CDR3 DNA sequence: TGTGCCAGTAGTATATATTCCCCGCCGGGACAGGGGGCAGATACGCAGTATTTT. This encodes CASSIYSPPGQGADTQYF.

This sequence joins TRBV5-4 and TRBJ1-2; 7 bases agree with TRBD1. Germline-derived CDR1 and CDR2 are SGHNT and YYREEE (reference sequence). V gave up 9 bases and J gave up 4 bases; unmatched junction bases: 18. This CDR3 comprises 16 residues. The CDR3 sequence is CAIPNGQAGGIYGYTF. CDR3 DNA sequence: TGTGCCATCCCCAACGGCCAGGCAGGGGGTATCTATGGCTACACCTTC.

V and J are TRBV5-1 and TRBJ2-3; 9 bases are a match to TRBD1. Trimming took 0 bases from V and 7 from J; bases not matched to a gene: 12. Germline V CDR1 and CDR2: SGHRS, YFSETQ. The CDR3 has 17 residues. The CDR3 nucleotides are TGCGCCAGCAGCTTGGGCCCCGGGACAGGGCCAGCTAATACGCAGTATTTT. This codes for CASSLGPGTGPANTQYF. Combining the CDR3 with reference TRBV5-1 and TRBJ2-3 gives the whole variable domain KAGVTQTPRYLIKTRGQQVTLSCSPISGHRSVSWYQQTPGQGLQFLFEYFSETQRNKGNFPGRFSGRQFSNSRSEMNVSTLELGDSALYLCASSLGPGTGPANTQYFGPGTRLTVL.

The table lists this clone with a few counts. The chain combines TRBV6-1 with TRBJ2-7; unclear D gene. The CDR3 is 14 amino acids. The ends were cut back, 1 base at V and 0 bases at J, with 7 bases in the middle. Germline V CDR1 and CDR2: MNHNS, SASEGT. CDR3 DNA sequence: TGTGCCAGCAGTGAAGTGCTCAGCTCCTACGAGCAGTACTTC. This translates into CASSEVLSSYEQYF.

This clone was seen only once. The chain couples TRBV6-6 to TRBJ1-4; D unresolved. Germline CDR1 reads MNHNY; CDR2 reads SVGAGI (reference sequence). The CDR3 sequence is 12 residues long. Trimming left V 6 bases short and J 8 bases short, with 10 bases between. CDR3 coding DNA: TGTGCCAGCAGAGCCCCGGAGGAAAAACTGTTTTTT. Residues: CASRAPEEKLFF.

J is TRBJ2-7 and V is TRBV5-5, with 7 bases that match TRBD1. CDR1 and CDR2 (germline): SGHKS, YYEKEE (reference sequence). The CDR3 runs to 15 residues. V lost 0 bases and J lost 2; bases outside the gene matches: 5. CDR3 amino acids: CASSLDRQGPYEQYF. The CDR3 DNA sequence: TGTGCCAGCAGCTTGGACCGACAGGGCCCCTACGAGCAGTACTTC. The full variable domain, in which reference TRBV5-5 and TRBJ2-7 provide the parts outside the CDR3, is DAGVTQSPTHLIKTRGQQVTLRCSPISGHKSVSWYQQVLGQGPQFIFQYYEKEERGRGNFPDRFSARQFPNYSSELNVNALLLGDSALYLCASSLDRQGPYEQYFGPGTRLTVT.

V is TRBV9 and J is TRBJ2-7, with unresolved D. Germline V CDR1 and CDR2: SGDLS, YYNGEE. CDR3 length: 14 residues. Trimming cost V 0 bases and J 0 bases, with 7 bases left between them. The DNA of the CDR3 is TGTGCCAGCAGCGTAGGTGGAGACTCCTACGAGCAGTACTTC. Residues: CASSVGGDSYEQYF.

The chain couples TRBV9 to TRBJ1-4; weak D call: TRBD1 (5 bases). The CDR3 has 15 amino acids. The germline CDR1 and CDR2 sequences are SGDLS and YYNGEE. Trimming took 4 bases from V and 7 from J, leaving 17 bases between them. The CDR3 DNA sequence: TGTGCCAGCAGCCTAACGTATCAAGGGGTTGAAAAACTGTTTTTT. Translating it yields CASSLTYQGVEKLFF.

The V and J genes are TRBV28 and TRBJ1-1, with D perhaps TRBD1 (6 bases). Per the germline V gene, CDR1 is MDHEN and CDR2 is SYDVKM. Trimming left V 6 bases short and J 6 bases short, with 23 bases between. The CDR3 totals 16 residues. CDR3 amino acids: CASSFLGQTTSPEAFF. The CDR3 DNA reads as TGTGCCAGCAGCTTTCTCGGACAGACTACCTCCCCTGAAGCTTTCTTT.

This clone occurred once. The DNA of the CDR3 is TGTGCCAGCTCACCTCAGGGGATGAGCAATCAGCCCCAGCATTTT. It is translated as CASSPQGMSNQPQHF. The chain joins TRBV18 to TRBJ1-5, with a possible D match to TRBD1 (6 bases). Germline V gene lookup returns CDR1 KGHSH and CDR2 LQKENI. CDR3 length: 15 amino acids. Trimming left V 3 bases short and J 1 base short, with 10 bases between. The full variable domain, in which reference TRBV18 and TRBJ1-5 provide the parts outside the CDR3, is NAGVMQNPRHLVRRRGQEARLRCSPMKGHSHVYWYRQLPEEGLKFMVYLQKENIIDESGMPKERFSAEFPKEGPSILRIQQVVRGDSAAYFCASSPQGMSNQPQHFGDGTRLSIL.

The genes are TRBV28 and TRBJ2-3; TRBD1 matches 8 bases. Germline-derived CDR1 and CDR2 are MDHEN and SYDVKM. This CDR3 has 15 amino acids. V shed 5 bases and J 5 bases; nucleotides not matched to a gene: 9. The CDR3 spells CASSPNRGARDTQYF. The CDR3 coding sequence is TGTGCCAGCAGTCCCAACAGGGGGGCCAGAGATACGCAGTATTTT.

CDR3 DNA sequence: TGTGCCAGCAGTTTGGCGGGGTTCCACGAGCAGTACTTC. Protein sequence: CASSLAGFHEQYF. The chain has TRBV27 and TRBJ2-7; D is perhaps TRBD2 (6 bases). There are 13 residues in the CDR3. Trimming pared 3 bases from V and 5 bases from J, leaving 11 bases between. Germline V gene sequence: CDR1 MNHEY, CDR2 SMNVEV (reference sequence).

Turning to this clone: The sample has other DNA sequences that encode this CDR3 too. The chain carries TRBV3-1 (or the pseudogene TRBV3-2) and TRBJ1-1; perhaps TRBD1 as D (6 bases). Trimming took 3 bases from V and 1 from J, leaving 6 bases between them. Germline V gene sequence: CDR1 LGHDT, CDR2 YNNKEL (reference sequence). The CDR3 loop spans 13 amino acids. The CDR3 loop reads CASSQGANTEAFF. CDR3 bases: TGTGCCAGCAGCCAGGGGGCGAACACTGAAGCTTTCTTT.

V gene TRBV9 combines with J gene TRBJ1-6; possibly TRBD1 for D (5 bases). V lost 3 bases and J 10 bases, leaving 11 bases between the germline ends. Germline CDR1 reads SGDLS; CDR2 reads YYNGEE. The CDR3 loop spans 13 amino acids. CDR3 in amino acids: CASSEGDRSPLHF. CDR3 in DNA: TGTGCCAGCAGCGAAGGGGATCGATCACCCCTCCACTTT.

This sequence joins TRBV4-1 and TRBJ1-1, with a weak D call TRBD1 (6 bases). Germline V gives CDR1 MGHRA, CDR2 YSYEKL. V lost 3 bases and J lost 1, with 9 bases in between. The CDR3 is 14 amino acids. The DNA of the CDR3 is TGCGCCAGCAGCCAGAAGGACAGGAACACTGAAGCTTTCTTT. As protein: CASSQKDRNTEAFF.

The chain recombines TRBV7-3 with TRBJ2-7, with unresolved D. Germline CDR1 SGHTA, CDR2 FQGTGA. This CDR3 is built from 13 residues. V lost 4 bases, J lost 5 bases, and 12 bases lay in between. The CDR3 nucleotides read TGTGCCAGCAGCTCCCCATCCCCCCACGAGCAGTACTTC. It is translated as CASSSPSPHEQYF.

This clone was recorded once. The chain uses TRBV9 and TRBJ1-3; 8 nucleotides agree with TRBD1. The V and J ends lost 0 bases and 7 bases, in that order; junction bases with no gene match: 6. Germline CDR1 SGDLS, CDR2 YYNGEE. CDR3 length: 15 residues. The CDR3 region is CASSVGTGTSNTIYF. DNA of the CDR3: TGTGCCAGCAGCGTAGGGACAGGGACCTCCAACACCATATATTTT.

This chain links TRBV5-1 with TRBJ2-7; tentative D call: TRBD1 (6 bases). The CDR3 is made up of 17 amino acids. Germline-derived CDR1 and CDR2 are SGHRS and YFSETQ. Trimming took off 1 base at V and 2 bases at J, with 19 bases between the two ends. This CDR3 is CASSLLSPASGAYEQYF. In nucleotides, the CDR3 is TGCGCCAGCAGCTTGCTCTCCCCAGCCTCAGGGGCCTACGAGCAGTACTTC.

The V call is TRBV6-2 or TRBV6-3, the J call TRBJ1-5; 9 bases map to TRBD1. The V gene's germline CDR1 is MNHEY and CDR2 SVGEGT. V dropped 1 base and J dropped 6; count of bases not matched to a gene: 4. This CDR3 comprises 15 residues. CDR3: CASSYWDRVVQPQHF. CDR3 DNA: TGTGCCAGCAGTTACTGGGACAGGGTAGTTCAGCCCCAGCATTTT.

The table lists this clone with a count of one. CDR3 sequence reads: CASSENWQGGGEQFF. CDR3 in DNA: TGTGCCAGCAGTGAAAATTGGCAGGGAGGGGGTGAGCAGTTCTTC. This chain links TRBV6-1 with TRBJ2-1; D is perhaps TRBD2 (7 bases). Deletions cut 2 bases from V and 9 bases from J, with 17 bases between. Germline assignment: CDR1 MNHNS and CDR2 SASEGT. This CDR3 comprises 15 residues.

For the CDR3, the DNA is TGCGCCAGCAGCCAAGCCCCGGGACAGGGGGAAGAAAAACTGTTTTTT. Translating it yields CASSQAPGQGEEKLFF. The chain recombines TRBV4-1 with TRBJ1-4; the match to TRBD1 covers 11 bases. Per germline, CDR1 MGHRA and CDR2 YSYEKL. Trimming took 1 base from V and 8 from J; bases not matched to a gene: 6. The CDR3 is 16 amino acids.

This clone was picked up a small number of times. Within the sample, other DNA sequences also encode this same CDR3. This chain connects TRBV19 to TRBJ2-7; TRBD1 is a possible D gene (5 bases). Germline V gene lookup returns CDR1 LNHDA and CDR2 SQIVND (reference sequence). The CDR3 spans 14 residues. V was shortened by 1 base and J by 2 bases, with 9 bases between the two germline ends. The CDR3: CASSIGQRTYEQYF. DNA of the CDR3: TGTGCCAGTAGTATAGGACAGAGAACCTACGAGCAGTACTTC. Full variable domain (outside the CDR3, taken from reference TRBV19 and TRBJ2-7): DGGITQSPKYLFRKEGQNVTLSCEQNLNHDAMYWYRQDPGQGLRLIYYSQIVNDFQKGDIAEGYSVSREKKESFPLTVTSAQKNPTAFYLCASSIGQRTYEQYFGPGTRLTVT.

This clone was seen a handful of times. The chain joins TRBV5-8 to TRBJ1-2; TRBD1 is a possible D gene (5 bases). In germline, CDR1 is SGHTS, CDR2 YDEGEE. V dropped 1 base and J dropped 1 base, with 14 bases sitting between them. The CDR3 runs to 16 residues. CDR3 amino acids: CASSLSRRGFNYGYTF. CDR3 nucleotide sequence: TGTGCCAGCAGCTTGTCTCGTCGGGGGTTTAACTATGGCTACACCTTC.

CDR3 sequence reads: CSASKGQAILSYEQYF. The CDR3 DNA is TGCAGTGCTAGTAAGGGACAGGCGATTTTATCCTACGAGCAGTACTTC. The chain carries TRBV20-1 and TRBJ2-7; 8 positions agree with TRBD1. CDR1 is DFQATT and CDR2 is SNEGSKA in the germline V gene (reference sequence). V shed 3 bases, J shed 1 base, and the junction held 11 bases outside the gene matches. This CDR3 contains 16 residues.

J is TRBJ2-1 and V is TRBV11-3; 9 bases align to TRBD1. CDR1 is SGHNT, CDR2 YENEEA, per germline. The J segment lost 2 bases and the V segment lost 5 bases, leaving 7 bases of the junction unmatched. CDR3 length: 16 residues. CDR3 nucleotides: TGTGCCAGCAGCAAACAAGGGACAGGGACCTACAATGAGCAGTTCTTC. This gives the protein CASSKQGTGTYNEQFF.

On this clone itself: This sample also contains other DNA sequences that code for the same CDR3. The chain links TRBV3-1 (or the pseudogene TRBV3-2) to TRBJ1-5; the D is unclear. CDR3 size: 13 residues. Trimming took 0 bases from V and 4 from J, leaving 4 bases between them. Germline values: CDR1 LGHDT, CDR2 YNNKEL (reference sequence). CDR3 sequence (DNA): TGTGCCAGCAGCCAAGATCTTAATCAGCCCCAGCATTTT. It encodes CASSQDLNQPQHF.